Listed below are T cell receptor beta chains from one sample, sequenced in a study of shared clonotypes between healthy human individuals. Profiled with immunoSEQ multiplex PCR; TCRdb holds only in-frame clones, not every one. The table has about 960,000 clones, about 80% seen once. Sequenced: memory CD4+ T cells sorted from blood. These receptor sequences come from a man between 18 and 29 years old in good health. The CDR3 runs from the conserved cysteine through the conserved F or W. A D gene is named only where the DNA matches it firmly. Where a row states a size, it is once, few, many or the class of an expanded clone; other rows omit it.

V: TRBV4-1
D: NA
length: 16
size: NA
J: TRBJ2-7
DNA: TGCGCCAGCAGCCGCGGGTGGGCTAGCAGCTCCTACGAGCAGTACTTC
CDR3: CASSRGWASSSYEQYF

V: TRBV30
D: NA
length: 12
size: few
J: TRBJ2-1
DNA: TGTGCCTGGAGCACTCAGTACAATGAGCAGTTCTTC
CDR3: CAWSTQYNEQFF

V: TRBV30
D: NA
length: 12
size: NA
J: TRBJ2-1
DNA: TGTGCCTGGAGTGTAAGGGGGAATGAGCAGTTCTTC
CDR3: CAWSVRGNEQFF

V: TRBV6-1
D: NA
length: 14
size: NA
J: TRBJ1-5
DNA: TGTGCCGCGGAGAAGCTGGGTGGCAATCAGCCCCAGCATTTT
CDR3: CAAEKLGGNQPQHF

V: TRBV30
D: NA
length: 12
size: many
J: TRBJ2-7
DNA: TGTGCCTGGAGTGGACGAGTGGGAGAGCAGTACTTC
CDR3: CAWSGRVGEQYF

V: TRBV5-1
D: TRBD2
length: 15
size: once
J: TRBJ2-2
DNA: TGCGCCAGCAGCCGACTAGCGGGAGAGGCCGGGGAGCTGTTTTTT
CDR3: CASSRLAGEAGELFF

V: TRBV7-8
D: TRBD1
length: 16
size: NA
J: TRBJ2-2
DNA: TGTGCCAGCAGCTTGAGACAGGGAAGGGACACCGGGGAGCTGTTTTTT
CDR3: CASSLRQGRDTGELFF

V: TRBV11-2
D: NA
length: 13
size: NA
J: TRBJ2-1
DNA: TGTGCCAGCAGCCTAAACAGAGACAATGAGCAGTTCTTC
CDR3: CASSLNRDNEQFF

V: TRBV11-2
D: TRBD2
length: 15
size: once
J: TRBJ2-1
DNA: TGTGCCAGCAGCTTAGAGCCAGCGGGAGGGCCCACGCAGTTCTTC
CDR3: CASSLEPAGGPTQFF

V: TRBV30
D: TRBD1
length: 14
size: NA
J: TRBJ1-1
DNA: TGTGCCTGGAGTGTTCACAGGGGGAACACTGAAGCTTTCTTT
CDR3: CAWSVHRGNTEAFF

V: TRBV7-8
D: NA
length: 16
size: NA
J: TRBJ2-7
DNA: TGTGCCAGCAGCTCAAGCCGAGTAGCCGGGGCCTACGAGCAGTACTTC
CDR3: CASSSSRVAGAYEQYF

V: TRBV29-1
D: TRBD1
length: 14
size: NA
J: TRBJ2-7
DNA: TGCAGCGTCACCCGGGACAGAGCAACCTACGAGCAGTACTTC
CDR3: CSVTRDRATYEQYF

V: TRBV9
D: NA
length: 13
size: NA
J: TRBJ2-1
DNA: TGTGCCAGCAGCAAAGGGGGTAGCAATGAGCAGTTCTTC
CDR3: CASSKGGSNEQFF

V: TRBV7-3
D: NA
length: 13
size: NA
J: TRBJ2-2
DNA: TGTGCCAGCAGTCAACGGGAAACCGGGGAGCTGTTTTTT
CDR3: CASSQRETGELFF

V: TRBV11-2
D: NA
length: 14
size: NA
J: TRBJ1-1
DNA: TGTGCCAGCAGCCCCGGGACGGTGAACACTGAAGCTTTCTTT
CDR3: CASSPGTVNTEAFF

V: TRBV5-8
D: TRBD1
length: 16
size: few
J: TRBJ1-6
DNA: TGTGCCAGCAGCTTGGAAGGGACAGGGTATAATTCACCCCTCCACTTT
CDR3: CASSLEGTGYNSPLHF

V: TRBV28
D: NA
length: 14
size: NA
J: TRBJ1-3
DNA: TGTGCCAGCAGTCCTACCCAGACTGGAAACACCATATATTTT
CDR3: CASSPTQTGNTIYF

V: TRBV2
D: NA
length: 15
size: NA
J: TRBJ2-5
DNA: TGTGCCAGCAGTGGGGGGACCGCATTCGAAGAGACCCAGTACTTC
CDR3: CASSGGTAFEETQYF

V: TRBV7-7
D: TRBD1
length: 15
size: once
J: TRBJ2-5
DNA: TGTGCTAGCAGCAAACGAGAGGGGGCCCAAGAGACCCAGTACTTC
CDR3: CASSKREGAQETQYF

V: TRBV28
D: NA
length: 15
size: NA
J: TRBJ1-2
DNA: TGTGCCAGCAAGAATAACGGCACACTTAACTATGGCTACACCTTC
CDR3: CASKNNGTLNYGYTF

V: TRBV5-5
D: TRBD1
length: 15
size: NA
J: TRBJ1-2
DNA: TGTGCCAGCAGCTTGGAACAGGGGGCCAGGTTTGGCTACACCTTC
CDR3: CASSLEQGARFGYTF

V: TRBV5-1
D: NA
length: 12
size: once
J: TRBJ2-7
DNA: TGCGCCAGCAGCTTTAGCTCCTACGAGCAGTACTTC
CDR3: CASSFSSYEQYF

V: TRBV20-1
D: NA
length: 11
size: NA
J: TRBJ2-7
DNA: TGCAGTGCTAGATCACCCTTCGAGCAGTACTTC
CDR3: CSARSPFEQYF

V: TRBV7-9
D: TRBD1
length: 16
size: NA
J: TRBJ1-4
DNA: TGTGCCAGCAGCCCGGACAGGGGGTGGACTAATGAAAAACTGTTTTTT
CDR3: CASSPDRGWTNEKLFF

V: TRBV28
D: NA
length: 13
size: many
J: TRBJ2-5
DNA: TGTGCCAGCACCGCAGGGTTCCGAGAGACCCAGTACTTC
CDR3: CASTAGFRETQYF

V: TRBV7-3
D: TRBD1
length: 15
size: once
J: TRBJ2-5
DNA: TGTGCCAGCAGCTTAACCCCCGGGACAGGGGGGACCCAGTACTTC
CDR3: CASSLTPGTGGTQYF

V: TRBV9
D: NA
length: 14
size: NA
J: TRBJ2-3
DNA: TGTGCCAGCAGCACGGAGCTGACGGGTACTACGCAGTATTTT
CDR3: CASSTELTGTTQYF

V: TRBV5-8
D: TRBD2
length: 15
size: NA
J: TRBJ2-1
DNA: TGTGCCAGCAGCTTGATGGGGACTAGCGGGTATGAGCAGTTCTTC
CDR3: CASSLMGTSGYEQFF

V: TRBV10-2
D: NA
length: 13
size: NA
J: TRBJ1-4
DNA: TGCGCCAGCAGTGAGGACCCAAAATCAATCCTGTTTTTT
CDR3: CASSEDPKSILFF

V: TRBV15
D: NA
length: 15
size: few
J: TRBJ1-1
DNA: TGTGCCACCAGCAGAGATACGGGGGCGAGGGTTGAAGCTTTCTTT
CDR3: CATSRDTGARVEAFF

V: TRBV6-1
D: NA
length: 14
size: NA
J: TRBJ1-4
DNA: TGTGCCAGCAGGAGCGGGGTGGCTAATGAAAAACTGTTTTTT
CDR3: CASRSGVANEKLFF

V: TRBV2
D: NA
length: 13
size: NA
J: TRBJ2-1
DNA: TGTGCCAGCAGTGAAGCGGGAGCAGGAGAGCAGTTCTTC
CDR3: CASSEAGAGEQFF

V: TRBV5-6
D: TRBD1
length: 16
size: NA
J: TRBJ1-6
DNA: TGTGCCAGCAGCCAGACAGGGGTTTTACTAAATTCACCCCTCCACTTT
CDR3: CASSQTGVLLNSPLHF

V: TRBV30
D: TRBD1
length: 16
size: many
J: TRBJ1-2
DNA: TGTGCCTGGAATCCAGGGACAGGGGGCACAAAGGATGGCTACACCTTC
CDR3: CAWNPGTGGTKDGYTF

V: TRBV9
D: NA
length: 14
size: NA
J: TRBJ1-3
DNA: TGTGCCAGCAGCAGCCGGGCCTCTGGAAACACCATATATTTT
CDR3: CASSSRASGNTIYF

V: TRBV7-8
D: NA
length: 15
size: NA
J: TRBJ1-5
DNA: TGTGCCAGCAGCACCCAAGGCAGGGGCAATCAGCCCCAGCATTTT
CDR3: CASSTQGRGNQPQHF

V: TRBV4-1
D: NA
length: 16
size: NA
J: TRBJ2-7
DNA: TGCGCCAGCAGCCGGTCCATTTCAGGAAGCTCCTACGAGCAGTACTTC
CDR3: CASSRSISGSSYEQYF

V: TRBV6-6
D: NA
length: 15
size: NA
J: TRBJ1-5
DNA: TGTGCCAGCAGTTACACCCAATATAGCAATCAGCCCCAGCATTTT
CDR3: CASSYTQYSNQPQHF

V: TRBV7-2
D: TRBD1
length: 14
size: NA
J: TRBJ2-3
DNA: TGTGCCAGCAGCTCTCCCCCAGGGGGCGATACGCAGTATTTT
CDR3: CASSSPPGGDTQYF

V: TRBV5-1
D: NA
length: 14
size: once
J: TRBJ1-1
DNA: TGCGCCAGCAGCTTGGCTCGGGAGAACACTGAAGCTTTCTTT
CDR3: CASSLARENTEAFF

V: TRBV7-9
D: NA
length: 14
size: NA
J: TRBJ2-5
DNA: TGTGCCAGCAGCGACACAGGAGAAGGGGAGACCCAGTACTTC
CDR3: CASSDTGEGETQYF

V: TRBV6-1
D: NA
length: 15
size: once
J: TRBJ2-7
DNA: TGTGCCAGCAGTGAATTAAGGCAGGGGGACTCCGAGCAGTACTTC
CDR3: CASSELRQGDSEQYF